Below are 5 T cell receptor beta chains sequenced from a single sample in a study of PD-1 blockade in classical Hodgkin lymphoma. The protocol was immunoSEQ multiplex PCR, while the TCRdb copy is restricted to in-frame clones and leaves out a portion. Among 15,000 to 16,000 clones listed, around four fifths were seen once. Each and every patient relapsed after autologous stem cell transplantation, and patients got differing brentuximab vedotin exposure. Sequencing used peripheral blood mononuclear cells (PBMCs), obtained before the second cycle of nivolumab. These TCRs come from a human donor with classical Hodgkin lymphoma.

This clone was counted once. The genes are TRBV7-8 and TRBJ1-1; TRBD1 matches at 8 bases. V gave up 6 bases and J gave up 1 base; unmatched junction bases: 7. This CDR3 is built from 15 residues. Germline loops: CDR1 SGHVS, CDR2 FQNEAQ. The CDR3 region is CASRGTGTGNTEAFF. DNA for the CDR3: TGTGCCAGCAGGGGGACCGGGACAGGGAACACTGAAGCTTTCTTT.

The chain couples TRBV7-9 to TRBJ2-1; 7 bases fit TRBD2. J gave up 0 bases and V 10 bases, and 9 bases lay outside the gene matches. The CDR3 is 15 residues long. Germline values: CDR1 SEHNR, CDR2 FQNEAQ (reference sequence). The CDR3 sequence: CATQIGGGSYNEQFF. In nucleotides, the CDR3 is TGTGCCACCCAGATTGGCGGGGGCTCCTACAATGAGCAGTTCTTC.

This clone was seen more than once but under ten times. The rearrangement uses TRBV6-1 and TRBJ1-5; D gene ambiguous. The V end lost 6 bases, the J end lost 11 bases, and 8 bases lay between the germline ends. Germline lookup yields CDR1 MNHNS and CDR2 SASEGT. This CDR3 is 10 amino acids long. The CDR3 sequence is CASREFTQHF. In nucleotides, the CDR3 is TGTGCCAGCAGAGAGTTTACCCAGCATTTT.

This clone is deemed medium-sized. This chain joins TRBV7-9 and TRBJ2-2, with D hard to call. CDR3 size: 16 residues. Germline V gene sequence: CDR1 SEHNR, CDR2 FQNEAQ (reference sequence). V shed 6 bases and J shed 7 bases, with 21 bases lying between them. The CDR3 is CASSPVLRKGSGELFF. The CDR3 DNA follows: TGTGCCAGCAGTCCAGTACTGCGCAAAGGAAGCGGGGAGCTGTTTTTT.

V usage is TRBV2 and J usage is TRBJ2-7, with 7 positions matching TRBD2. The length of the CDR3 is 14 residues. CDR1 and CDR2 from the germline V gene are SNHLY and FYNNEI. The junction had 5 bases not matched to a gene; V was cut back by 5 bases and J by 1 base. CDR3 sequence (DNA): TGTGCCAGCAGTTCCAACGGGAGGTCCTACGAGCAGTACTTC. This codes for CASSSNGRSYEQYF.